Listed here are 30 T cell receptor beta chains from one sample, sequenced in a study of blood T cell repertoires in COVID-19. Assay used: immunoSEQ multiplex PCR; TCRdb lists only in-frame clones, some missing. This sample yields about 57,000 clones, of which 87% are seen a single time; under 25% belongs to the top ten. The sequenced material came from peripheral blood. These receptors came from a woman of 80 years or more with COVID-19, enrolled during active disease.

The chain employs TRBV9 and TRBJ2-1, with TRBD2 matching over 14 bases. There are 18 residues in the CDR3. Germline CDR1 SGDLS, CDR2 YYNGEE. The ends lost 4 bases at V and 4 bases at J; junction bases unmatched: 10. This chain's CDR3 is CASSSGTSGGLGYNEQFF. The CDR3 nucleotides read TGTGCCAGCAGCTCTGGGACTAGCGGGGGCCTTGGGTACAATGAGCAGTTCTTC.

The chain recombines TRBV18 with TRBJ1-2; 7 bases agree with TRBD1. Trimming took 5 bases from V and 8 from J; bases not matched to a gene: 8. The CDR3 spans 13 residues. The germline V gene encodes CDR1 KGHSH and CDR2 LQKENI. CDR3 sequence (DNA): TGTGCCAGCTCAGCCTCCAGGGGGTACGGCTACACCTTC. The encoded protein is CASSASRGYGYTF.

The chain combines TRBV6-5 with TRBJ1-4, with D possibly matching TRBD1 (6 bases). Trimming shortened V by 0 bases and J by 10 bases, and 15 bases separated the two germline ends. The CDR3 extends over 15 amino acids. CDR1 and CDR2 from the germline V gene are MNHEY and SVGAGI. CDR3 sequence: CASSYSRAGDGKLFF. The CDR3 bases are TGTGCCAGCAGTTACTCGAGGGCAGGGGATGGAAAACTGTTTTTT.

The chain has TRBV29-1 and TRBJ1-2; D is ambiguous. Trimming took 4 bases from V and 6 from J, leaving 9 bases between them. The CDR3 is 11 amino acids. Germline V gene data show CDR1 as SQVTM and CDR2 as ANQGSEA. As DNA, the CDR3 is TGCAGCGTTGTTTGGGCAGATGGCTACACCTTC. It codes for CSVVWADGYTF.

The chain carries TRBV5-1 and TRBJ2-1; 11 positions agree with TRBD1. V was pared by 4 bases and J by 5 bases, with 14 bases of the junction left unmatched. CDR3 length: 18 amino acids. Germline CDR1 and CDR2: SGHRS and YFSETQ. CDR3 residues: CASSLMGQGVGSDNEQFF. In DNA form, the CDR3 reads TGCGCCAGCAGCCTCATGGGACAGGGGGTGGGTTCGGACAATGAGCAGTTCTTC.

The chain has TRBV7-9 and TRBJ2-4, with a possible D match to TRBD1 (5 bases). The CDR3 runs 14 residues. Germline V gene lookup returns CDR1 SEHNR and CDR2 FQNEAQ (reference sequence). V lost 5 bases to trimming and J lost 5 bases, with 13 bases between them. The CDR3 coding sequence is TGTGCCAGCAGCCAGGACATCAGGGAAAACATTCAGTACTTC. This sequence encodes CASSQDIRENIQYF.

This clone was seen more than once but under ten times. The chain links TRBV18 to TRBJ1-2, with 12 positions matching TRBD1. There are 16 residues in the CDR3. The V segment lost 6 bases and the J segment 7 bases; nucleotides outside the gene matches: 12. The germline V gene has CDR1 KGHSH and CDR2 LQKENI. CDR3 DNA: TGTGCCAGCTCCATTGGGACAGGGGGCTGGAAGTTTGGCTACACCTTC. Protein sequence: CASSIGTGGWKFGYTF.

The chain recombines TRBV29-1 with TRBJ1-4; 7 nucleotides line up with TRBD1. Germline trimming cut 4 bases from V and 7 bases from J; bases unmatched to any gene: 6. The CDR3 is 13 residues long. Germline-derived CDR1 and CDR2 are SQVTM and ANQGSEA. The CDR3 sequence: CSVVRGQGEKLFF. The DNA for the CDR3 is TGCAGCGTTGTGAGGGGGCAGGGTGAAAAACTGTTTTTT.

The chain combines TRBV18 with TRBJ2-7; 7 positions agree with TRBD1. After removal of 4 bases from V and 1 base from J, the junction contained 10 bases not matched to a gene. The CDR3 covers 16 residues. In germline, CDR1 is KGHSH, CDR2 LQKENI. The DNA for the CDR3 is TGTGCCAGCTCACATTCCCGACAGGGAAGGTCCTACGAGCAGTACTTC. It encodes CASSHSRQGRSYEQYF.

The chain employs TRBV3-1 (or the pseudogene TRBV3-2) and TRBJ1-3; 10 nucleotides agree with TRBD1. Germline CDR1 is LGHDT and CDR2 is YNNKEL (reference sequence). V lost 5 bases, J lost 0 bases, and 7 bases stayed unmatched. The CDR3 runs to 17 residues. The CDR3 DNA reads TGTGCCAGCAGCTACGGGACAGGGGCCGGCTCTGGAAACACCATATATTTT. This gives the protein CASSYGTGAGSGNTIYF.

The V and J genes are TRBV7-2 and TRBJ1-1; 10 bases match TRBD1. V lost 3 bases to trimming and J lost 3 bases; unmatched junction nucleotides: 4. Germline CDR1 reads SGHTA; CDR2 reads FQGNSA. The CDR3 is 15 residues long. The CDR3 protein is CASSLTGGGYTEAFF. CDR3 DNA sequence: TGTGCCAGCAGCTTGACAGGGGGCGGGTACACTGAAGCTTTCTTT.

The chain employs TRBV6-5 and TRBJ2-7; maybe TRBD2 (5 bases). Germline V gives CDR1 MNHEY, CDR2 SVGAGI. V was trimmed by 7 bases and J by 2 bases, leaving 15 bases between them. The CDR3 is 14 residues long. The CDR3 nucleotides read TGTGCCAGCAACCCGGGAACAGTGACCTACGAGCAGTACTTC. Translated, it gives CASNPGTVTYEQYF.

The chain couples TRBV2 to TRBJ1-2; D unresolved. Trimming cost V 6 bases and J 4 bases, with 12 bases left between them. The CDR3 runs to 13 residues. Germline V gives CDR1 SNHLY, CDR2 FYNNEI. The CDR3 protein is CASSAGILYGYTF. In DNA, the CDR3 is TGTGCCAGCAGCGCAGGTATCCTCTATGGCTACACCTTC.

Here the CDR3 DNA reads TGTGCCAGCAGTGGGCGGGGGGGCTCCTACAATGAGCAGTTCTTC. As protein: CASSGRGGSYNEQFF. The rearrangement joins TRBV7-9 to TRBJ2-1; 9 bases are shared with TRBD2. The CDR3 runs 15 residues. Germline CDR1 SEHNR, CDR2 FQNEAQ (reference sequence). Trimming took 6 bases from V and 0 from J; bases not matched to a gene: 3.

This chain links TRBV21-1 with TRBJ1-3; TRBD1 reflects the table's D call only, with no check against the DNA. TRBV21-1 is recorded as a pseudogene. The length of the CDR3 is 16 residues. The CDR3 DNA sequence: TGTGCCAGCAGCAAAAGAACAAGGGGCTCTGGAAACACCATATATTTT. It specifies CASSKRTRGSGNTIYF.

The V call is TRBV3-1 (or the pseudogene TRBV3-2), the J call TRBJ2-5; D may be TRBD1 (5 bases). Trimming took 6 bases from V and 0 from J, leaving 11 bases between them. This CDR3 is built from 14 residues. Germline V lookup: CDR1 LGHDT, CDR2 YNNKEL (reference sequence). DNA of the CDR3: TGTGCCAGCAGTCGACGGACAAACCAAGAGACCCAGTACTTC. It is translated as CASSRRTNQETQYF.

V usage is TRBV5-6 and J usage is TRBJ1-1; 8 bases agree with TRBD1. There are 16 residues in the CDR3. V was clipped by 1 base and J by 2 bases; unmatched bases: 7. Germline V gene sequence: CDR1 SGHDT, CDR2 YYEEEE. The CDR3 here is CASSLRQGASNTEAFF. Here the CDR3 DNA reads TGTGCCAGCAGCTTGAGGCAGGGGGCTAGTAACACTGAAGCTTTCTTT.

This rearrangement joins TRBV10-3 to TRBJ2-5; 11 nucleotides line up with TRBD2. The germline gives CDR1 ENHRY, CDR2 SYGVKD. The CDR3 length is 16 residues. J gave up 5 bases and V 4 bases, and 9 bases lay outside the gene matches. CDR3 residues: CAISGTSGQVRETQYF. CDR3 DNA: TGTGCCATCAGTGGGACTAGCGGGCAGGTACGGGAGACCCAGTACTTC.

The chain carries TRBV27 and TRBJ1-4, with a tentative D call TRBD1 (5 bases). CDR1 is MNHEY, CDR2 SMNVEV, per germline (reference sequence). Between the trimmed V and J ends, which lost 6 bases and 6 bases, there was a span of 11 bases. This CDR3 spans 13 amino acids. As DNA, the CDR3 is TGTGCCAGCAGCTCAGGGTGGGATGAAAAACTGTTTTTT. Translated: CASSSGWDEKLFF.

This rearrangement joins TRBV5-1 to TRBJ2-7; TRBD1 agrees at 8 bases. V trimming: 1 base; J trimming: 5 bases; junction bases outside the gene matches: 8. The CDR3 covers 15 residues. CDR1 is SGHRS and CDR2 is YFSETQ in the germline V gene. The CDR3 coding sequence is TGCGCCAGCAGCTTGCAAGGACAGGGAACGGACGAGCAGTACTTC. It is translated as CASSLQGQGTDEQYF.

DNA of the CDR3: TGTGCCAGATGGGACAGTGAGGGCACCGGGGAGCTGTTTTTT. It is translated as CARWDSEGTGELFF. J is TRBJ2-2 and V is TRBV2; 7 bases map to TRBD1. The trim removed 9 bases at V and 4 bases at J, leaving 8 bases unmatched. There are 14 residues in the CDR3. The germline V gene encodes CDR1 SNHLY and CDR2 FYNNEI.

The V and J genes are TRBV30 and TRBJ1-5, with 9 bases matching TRBD1. Germline trimming cut 4 bases from V and 0 bases from J; bases unmatched to any gene: 1. This CDR3 region has 14 residues. Germline V gives CDR1 GTSNPN, CDR2 SVGIG (reference sequence). This CDR3 is CAWTGQGSNQPQHF. For the CDR3, the DNA is TGTGCCTGGACGGGACAGGGTAGCAATCAGCCCCAGCATTTT.

This clone was seen just once. The rearrangement links TRBV19 to TRBJ1-1, with D uncertain. CDR1 is LNHDA and CDR2 is SQIVND in the germline V gene (reference sequence). V was clipped by 5 bases and J by 0 bases, with 7 bases between them. The CDR3 sequence is 13 residues long. The CDR3 protein is CASSVLLNTEAFF. CDR3 DNA sequence: TGTGCCAGTAGTGTACTACTGAACACTGAAGCTTTCTTT.

The chain links TRBV28 to TRBJ1-1; no firm D call. The length of the CDR3 is 13 residues. Germline assignment: CDR1 MDHEN and CDR2 SYDVKM. V shed 7 bases and J shed 7 bases, with 16 bases lying between them. CDR3 residues: CASKISVSVEAFF. Here the CDR3 DNA reads TGTGCCAGCAAGATAAGTGTCAGCGTTGAAGCTTTCTTT. Full variable domain (remainder filled in from reference TRBV28 and TRBJ1-1): DVKVTQSSRYLVKRTGEKVFLECVQDMDHENMFWYRQDPGLGLRLIYFSYDVKMKEKGDIPEGYSVSREKKERFSLILESASTNQTSMYLCASKISVSVEAFFGQGTRLTVV.

This clone was recorded once. This chain joins TRBV18 and TRBJ2-7, with 10 bases fitting TRBD1. The CDR3 spans 15 residues. J lost 1 base, V lost 0 bases, and 0 bases had no gene match. The germline gives CDR1 KGHSH, CDR2 LQKENI. The CDR3 loop reads CASSPPGQGSYEQYF. CDR3 nucleotides: TGTGCCAGCTCACCACCGGGACAGGGGTCCTACGAGCAGTACTTC.

CDR3 residues: CASHRERGTGELFF. The CDR3 region has the DNA TGTGCCAGCCATAGGGAAAGGGGCACCGGGGAGCTGTTTTTT. The rearrangement links TRBV2 to TRBJ2-2; tentatively, D is TRBD1 (5 bases). This CDR3 has 14 residues. Germline V lookup: CDR1 SNHLY, CDR2 FYNNEI. Between the trimmed V and J ends, which lost 8 bases and 4 bases, there was a span of 14 bases.

The V call is TRBV15, the J call TRBJ2-5, with 7 bases aligning to TRBD2. The J segment lost 4 bases and the V segment lost 3 bases, leaving 14 bases of the junction unmatched. Looked up from germline, CDR1 is LNHNV and CDR2 is YYDKDF (reference sequence). This CDR3 has 17 amino acids. The CDR3 is CATSRQRGGMTSETQYF. The CDR3, as DNA: TGTGCCACCAGCAGGCAGCGCGGGGGTATGACATCAGAGACCCAGTACTTC. The full variable domain, its missing parts supplied by reference TRBV15 and TRBJ2-5, is DAMVIQNPRYQVTQFGKPVTLSCSQTLNHNVMYWYQQKSSQAPKLLFHYYDKDFNNEADTPDNFQSRRPNTSFCFLDIRSPGLGDTAMYLCATSRQRGGMTSETQYFGPGTRLLVL.

V and J are TRBV10-3 and TRBJ2-7, with D unresolved. Trimming took off 4 bases at V and 7 bases at J, with 8 bases between the two ends. The CDR3 covers 11 residues. Looked up from germline, CDR1 is ENHRY and CDR2 is SYGVKD. The CDR3 DNA sequence: TGTGCCATCAGTGCGTCGAGGGAGCAGTACTTC. Its protein product is CAISASREQYF.

V usage is TRBV12-5 and J usage is TRBJ2-7; D perhaps matches TRBD2 (6 bases). The CDR3 is made up of 17 amino acids. Germline loops: CDR1 LGHNT, CDR2 FRNRAP. Trimming took 6 bases from V and 2 from J, leaving 23 bases between them. The CDR3 bases are TGTGCTAGTGGCCGTGCCTCTGGCGGGGCCGCCACCTACGAGCAGTACTTC. Protein sequence: CASGRASGGAATYEQYF.

Here the CDR3 reads CATSRDLLRSTQYF. DNA of the CDR3: TGTGCCACCAGCAGAGATTTGCTCCGGTCGACCCAGTACTTC. The chain links TRBV15 to TRBJ2-5; no definite D call. V gave up 0 bases and J gave up 7 bases, with 12 bases separating them. Looked up from germline, CDR1 is LNHNV and CDR2 is YYDKDF (reference sequence). This CDR3 contains 14 residues.